This is a list of T cell receptor beta chains from one sample in a study of radiotherapy plus CTLA-4 blockade in lung cancer. The protocol was immunoSEQ multiplex PCR, while the TCRdb copy is restricted to in-frame clones and leaves out a portion. The sample includes 45,000 to 60,000 clones, approximately 80% of them seen just once. The sequencing used peripheral blood, collected from a patient treated with radiotherapy plus ipilimumab. These receptors all stem from a human donor with non-small cell lung cancer whose response to radiotherapy plus ipilimumab could not be evaluated. The CDR3 runs from the conserved cysteine through the conserved F or W. Each record gives: clone size, CDR3 length, D gene, V gene, J gene, CDR3 DNA, CDR3 protein. A D gene is named only where the DNA matches it firmly. Only some rows state a clone size, as once, few, many or a class for expanded clones.

>-|15|TRBD1|TRBV4-2|TRBJ2-5
TGTGCCAGCAGCCAAGGACAGGGGAGATTTGAGACCCAGTACTTC
CASSQGQGRFETQYF
>few|15|TRBD2|TRBV11-2|TRBJ2-3
TGTGCCAGCAGCTTTAGCGGGAGGCTTACAGATACGCAGTATTTT
CASSFSGRLTDTQYF
>-|15|TRBD1|TRBV30|TRBJ2-6
TGTGCCTGGTGGGACAGCCGGAATGGGGCCAACGTCCTGACTTTC
CAWWDSRNGANVLTF
>few|13|-|TRBV29-1|TRBJ1-1
TGCAGCGTTACCAGAGGGGGGAACACTGAAGCTTTCTTT
CSVTRGGNTEAFF
>-|16|TRBD1|TRBV28|TRBJ2-7
TGTGCCAGCAGCCGCCGGGGACAGGGCCTTTCCTACGAGCAGTACTTC
CASSRRGQGLSYEQYF
>once|15|TRBD1|TRBV19|TRBJ2-5
TGTGCCAGTAGCTCGTGGCCAGGGGGCCAAGAGACCCAGTACTTC
CASSSWPGGQETQYF
>-|17|-|TRBV5-4|TRBJ2-5
TGTGCCAGCAGCTTTAGATTGGCCGGACTGGGATTTGAGACCCAGTACTTC
CASSFRLAGLGFETQYF
>-|14|TRBD1|TRBV10-2|TRBJ2-7
TGCGCCAGCAGTGGAGGACAGGGGTGGTACGAGCAGTACTTC
CASSGGQGWYEQYF
>-|15|-|TRBV18|TRBJ1-1
TGTGCCAGCTCACCCCGGGAACAGCGAAACACTGAAGCTTTCTTT
CASSPREQRNTEAFF
>-|13|-|TRBV27|TRBJ2-4
TGTGCCAGCAGTTTAAGGGGTACAGACATTCAGTACTTC
CASSLRGTDIQYF
>-|15|TRBD2|TRBV6-5|TRBJ2-5
TGTGCCAGCAGTTTCCAGACTAGCAGCCAAGAGACCCAGTACTTC
CASSFQTSSQETQYF
>once|15|TRBD1|TRBV7-9|TRBJ1-1
TGTGCCAGCAGCTCGCAGACAGGGCTGAACACTGAAGCTTTCTTT
CASSSQTGLNTEAFF
>-|15|-|TRBV10-3|TRBJ2-7
TGTGCCATCAGTGAGTCTAGCGGCAGCTCCTACGAGCAGTACTTC
CAISESSGSSYEQYF
>-|15|-|TRBV5-5|TRBJ1-1
TGTGCCAGCAGCTTGGTAGGGCAGGGAACCACTGAAGCTTTCTTT
CASSLVGQGTTEAFF
>-|15|TRBD1|TRBV7-9|TRBJ1-5
TGTGCCAGCAGCCCGGACAGGGGAGGCAATCAGCCCCAGCATTTT
CASSPDRGGNQPQHF
>few|14|-|TRBV5-6|TRBJ2-1
TGTGCCAGCAGCGGCGGGACCCGTCTCAATGAGCAGTTCTTC
CASSGGTRLNEQFF
>-|18|-|TRBV19|TRBJ1-5
TGTGCCAGTAGTATGGGTCCAGGCATACTCTATAGCAATCAGCCCCAGCATTTT
CASSMGPGILYSNQPQHF
>few|22|TRBD2|TRBV7-8|TRBJ2-2
TGTGCCAGCAGCGGAGAGTGGGAGGCCGGGGACCGGACTAGCTTTGGGGCCGGGGAGCTGTTTTTT
CASSGEWEAGDRTSFGAGELFF
>-|17|TRBD2|TRBV4-1|TRBJ2-5
TGCGCCAGCAGCCTAGCTAGCGGGAGCCCGGTAGGAGAGACCCAGTACTTC
CASSLASGSPVGETQYF
>-|14|-|TRBV1|TRBJ2-7
TGCACCAGCAGCCAATGGAGGGGCCCGCGCGAGCAGTACTTC
CTSSQWRGPREQYF
>-|14|-|TRBV19|TRBJ1-1
TGTGCCAGCGTAGGACAGCCGGGCTACACTGAAGCTTTCTTT
CASVGQPGYTEAFF
>-|15|TRBD2|TRBV10-3|TRBJ2-3
TGTGCCATCAGTGATTTAGCGGGAACCACAGATACGCAGTATTTT
CAISDLAGTTDTQYF
>-|14|TRBD1|TRBV28|TRBJ1-3
TGTGCCACCCAAATAGGACAGGCTGGAAACACCATATATTTT
CATQIGQAGNTIYF
>few|14|TRBD2|TRBV7-2|TRBJ2-3
TGTGCCAGCAGCTTCAGCGGGGGTGGGGATACGCAGTATTTT
CASSFSGGGDTQYF
>-|14|-|TRBV2|TRBJ2-3
TGTGCCAGCAGTGAGGTTAGTCGTAGAGATACGCAGTATTTT
CASSEVSRRDTQYF
>-|11|-|TRBV6-1|TRBJ1-4
TGTGCCAGCAGTCTCCATGAAAAACTGTTTTTT
CASSLHEKLFF
>-|12|-|TRBV5-8|TRBJ2-1
TGTGCCAGCAGCTTGGGGCCAGGGGATCAGTTCTTC
CASSLGPGDQFF
>-|13|-|TRBV29-1|TRBJ1-6
TGCAGCGTCCTGGCCCGGCCAGGTTCACCCCTCCACTTT
CSVLARPGSPLHF
>few|14|-|TRBV6-6|TRBJ2-2
TGTGCCAGCAGCCCTCCGGGTTACACCGGGGAGCTGTTTTTT
CASSPPGYTGELFF
>-|16|TRBD1|TRBV6-6|TRBJ2-3
TGTGCCAGCAGTTCCTCGACAGGGTTCCCCTCAGATACGCAGTATTTT
CASSSSTGFPSDTQYF
>-|15|-|TRBV7-9|TRBJ2-5
TGTGCCAGCAGCCCCCCAGGGGCCCGTGGGGAGACCCAGTACTTC
CASSPPGARGETQYF
>few|15|TRBD2|TRBV6-1|TRBJ2-1
TGTGCCAGCATAGTTGAGCGGGGGGAAACTAATGAGCAGTTCTTC
CASIVERGETNEQFF
>once|16|-|TRBV11-3|TRBJ1-1
TGTGCCAGCAGCTTAGATGGGAGGGAGCGGGGCACTGAAGCTTTCTTT
CASSLDGRERGTEAFF
>-|16|TRBD1|TRBV5-5|TRBJ2-7
TGTGCCAGCAGCTTGGAGGTCTCAGGGACAGGGTACGAGCAGTACTTC
CASSLEVSGTGYEQYF
>-|14|-|TRBV28|TRBJ2-3
TGTGCCAGCAGGAAACAGGATCTCACAGATACGCAGTATTTT
CASRKQDLTDTQYF
>-|18|-|TRBV9|TRBJ1-2
TGTGCCAGCAGCCCCTTCCGGGACACGGGGACCTACTCCAGGGGCTACACCTTC
CASSPFRDTGTYSRGYTF
>-|18|TRBD1|TRBV18|TRBJ1-5
TGTGCCAGCTCACCACAAGGGGGCTGGGCCAATAGCAATCAGCCCCAGCATTTT
CASSPQGGWANSNQPQHF
>-|14|-|TRBV29-1|TRBJ2-1
TGCAGCGTTCGGAGTAGTCGCGCCTACAATGAGCAGTTCTTC
CSVRSSRAYNEQFF
>-|15|-|TRBV18|TRBJ2-1
TGTGCCAGCTCACCAGGCGGGGCCTCCTACAATGAGCAGTTCTTC
CASSPGGASYNEQFF
>-|15|-|TRBV5-5|TRBJ1-2
TGTGCCAGCAGCTTGTCCCTCTTCAGGGACTATGGCTACACCTTC
CASSLSLFRDYGYTF
>-|15|-|TRBV19|TRBJ2-7
TGTGCCAGTAGTATAGGGGGGGACAGCTCCTACGAGCAGTACTTC
CASSIGGDSSYEQYF
>-|14|TRBD1|TRBV5-6|TRBJ1-4
TGTGCCAGCAGCCGCAGGGGGTCGAATGAAAAACTGTTTTTT
CASSRRGSNEKLFF
>-|13|-|TRBV5-1|TRBJ2-5
TGCGCCAGCAGGCGGGGCTTCCAAGAGACCCAGTACTTC
CASRRGFQETQYF
>-|15|TRBD1|TRBV7-3|TRBJ2-3
TGTGCCAGCAGCCCAGACAGGGGGCGATCAGATACGCAGTATTTT
CASSPDRGRSDTQYF
>-|13|TRBD1|TRBV19|TRBJ2-7
TGTGCCAGTAGTATACAGACAGGGGGCGAGCAGTACTTC
CASSIQTGGEQYF
>-|15|TRBD2|TRBV2|TRBJ2-4
TGTGCCAGCAATACGGGGGGAGCAGCCAAAAACATTCAGTACTTC
CASNTGGAAKNIQYF
>-|15|-|TRBV7-9|TRBJ1-4
TGTGCCAGCAGCTTCGGGTTAGGGAGAGGTGAAAAACTGTTTTTT
CASSFGLGRGEKLFF
>few|14|TRBD1|TRBV11-2|TRBJ2-7
TGTGCCAGCAGCTGGAGGACAGGGAGGTACGAGCAGTACTTC
CASSWRTGRYEQYF
>-|15|-|TRBV27|TRBJ2-5
TGTGCCAGCAGTTCCAAACCGGACTTTCAAGAGACCCAGTACTTC
CASSSKPDFQETQYF